Below, one T cell receptor (beta chain) is given with its context. This sample was taken from a study of cytomegalovirus exposure and HLA in healthy donors. PCR primers comprised 60 Vbeta and 13 Jbeta primers. In the authors' workflow: The authors later counted 65 million to 80 million unique TCR beta chains, roughly 10 million of them shared. TCRdb's table, derived via immunoSEQ multiplex PCR, lists solely in-frame clones and lacks some. The D gene and trimming were derived from the DNA, and the V and J assignments and clone size from that table. This table holds 130,000 or so clones, over 8.5% found once. Per germline, CDR1 KGHSH and CDR2 LQKENI. CDR3 size: 14 residues. Trimming cost V 2 bases and J 11 bases, with 15 bases left between them.

What was sequenced was PBMCs. The TCR comes from a woman aged 35 to 49 in good health and CMV-seropositive. V and J are TRBV18 and TRBJ1-4; possible D gene TRBD1, 6 bases. CDR3 nucleotides: TGTGCCAGCTCACCAGGGGGCCAGGTGAGGAAACTGTTTTTT. It specifies CASSPGGQVRKLFF.